This T cell receptor (beta chain) originates from a study of shared clonotypes between healthy human individuals. Study background: Each donor had three CD4 naive, three CD4 memory, two CD8 naive and one CD8 memory plate. Study-wide points: Clonotypes which were not shared had lower generation probabilities than clonotypes that all four donors shared.

TCRdb's copy holds only in-frame clones and misses some; the assay was immunoSEQ multiplex PCR. The sample lists roughly 1 million clones; about 70% were seen once. About this clone itself: Its antigen is not identified.

The V segment lost 6 bases and the J segment 9 bases; nucleotides outside the gene matches: 10. Per germline, CDR1 MDHEN and CDR2 SYDVKM. This CDR3 has 15 residues. The sequencing sample was made of memory CD4+ T cells sorted from blood. Subset here: CD45RA-negative fraction. The chain is built from TRBV28 and TRBJ2-5; 13 nucleotides match TRBD2. The clonotype originates from a man aged 18 to 29 in good health. CDR3 in DNA: TGTGCCAGCAGCTGGACTAGCGGGGGTACTATGGCCCAGTACTTC. Translation gives CASSWTSGGTMAQYF.